This TCR beta chain was recorded in a study of cytomegalovirus exposure and HLA in healthy donors. The PCR employed 60 Vbeta primers together with 13 Jbeta primers. The data were produced by immunoSEQ multiplex PCR, yet TCRdb's version contains in-frame clones alone and is incomplete. The sample lists roughly 100,000 clones, 65% to 80% occurring once. Trimming cost V 4 bases and J 5 bases, with 12 bases left between them. This CDR3 spans 13 amino acids. The V gene's germline CDR1 is SGHNT and CDR2 YYREEE (reference sequence). Material: PBMCs. This sequence joins TRBV5-4 and TRBJ2-5; the D gene is possibly TRBD1 (5 bases). The receptor's source is a man aged 60-69 years in good health and CMV-seronegative. CDR3 in amino acids: CASSTQAGETQYF. CDR3 in DNA: TGTGCCAGCAGCACACAAGCAGGGGAGACCCAGTACTTC.